Detailed here is one TCR beta chain. The antigen remains undetermined. Uncontrolled infection, other autoimmune disease, pregnancy or lactation barred patients from enrollment. Based on clinical symptoms, serum thyroxine and TRAb, thyroid ultrasound and orbital computed tomography, diagnoses were reached. RNA transcripts served as the template for amplifying TCR beta CDR3 regions. In the first-round RT-PCR of the TCR CDR3, the HTBI primer set was used. Via MiXCR, TCRdb re-called the multiplex PCR reads, giving one row per CDR3 protein. The sample lists about 500,000 distinct CDR3 sequences, 35% to 50% seen once, with about two fifths in the top ten. The data originate from a study of T cells in Graves' hyperthyroidism and ophthalmopathy. Whole-study findings and limits: Ophthalmopathy stood apart from stable hyperthyroidism in a 13 V-J model. Among thyroid clonotypes expanded above 0.001, most also appeared in blood.

With V trimmed by 5 bases and J by 0 bases, 9 bases remained unmatched. The CDR3 length is 16 residues. Germline CDR1 reads SGHTA; CDR2 reads FQGTGA. Sequencing used peripheral blood or thyroid tissue (not recorded which). The sequence was obtained from an adult woman with Graves' disease, either hyperthyroidism or ophthalmopathy (not recorded which). The chain joins TRBV7-3 to TRBJ1-2; 7 bases are shared with TRBD1. The CDR3 nucleotides read TGTGCCAGCAGCACCCGAAGGGACAGCTCTAACTATGGCTACACCTTC. Translated: CASSTRRDSSNYGYTF.